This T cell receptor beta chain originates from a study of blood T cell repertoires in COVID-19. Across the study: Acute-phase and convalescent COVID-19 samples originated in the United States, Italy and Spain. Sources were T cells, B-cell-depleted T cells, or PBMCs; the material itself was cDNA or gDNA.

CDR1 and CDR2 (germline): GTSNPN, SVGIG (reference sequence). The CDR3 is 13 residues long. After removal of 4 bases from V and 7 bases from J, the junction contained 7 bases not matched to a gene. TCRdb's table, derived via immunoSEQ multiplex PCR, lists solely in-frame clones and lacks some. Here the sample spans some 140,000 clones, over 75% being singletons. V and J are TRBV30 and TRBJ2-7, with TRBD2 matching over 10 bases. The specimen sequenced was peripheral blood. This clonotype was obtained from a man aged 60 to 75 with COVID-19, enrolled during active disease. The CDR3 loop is CAWTSGRVREQYF. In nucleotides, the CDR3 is TGTGCCTGGACCAGCGGGAGGGTGCGGGAGCAGTACTTC.